This section outlines one TCR beta chain sequence together with its context. This clone was seen a few times. Its recognized antigen is unknown. Per-nucleotide qualities are absent, and no much larger clonotype sits a single base away. This record belongs to a study of blood T cell repertoires in COVID-19 (dated by TCRdb to the early 2020s). Study-wide context: Samples from collaborators originated in the United States, Italy and Spain and spanned both the acute and convalescent phases of COVID-19. The prospective study material was composed of cDNA or gDNA derived from T cells, B-cell-depleted T cells, or PBMCs. Deeply sampled blood TCRbeta repertoires from subjects exposed to, actively infected with, or recovered from COVID-19 were included in the dataset. The repertoires were made available in a free public database intended to serve as a resource for research on the immune response to SARS-CoV-2. Samples were obtained from the ongoing ImmuneRACE study (first 160 participants) and from 1,254 subjects provided by 6 global collaborators. Nearly every sample came with metadata listing a de-identified subject ID, COVID-19 status, age in years and sex. Where HLA class I and class II types were available, the types were taken from metadata supplied by the sample provider, not from assay-based typing. On the study overall, not on this receptor specifically: The quantity of clinical and demographic metadata differed by source and by participant and was supplied without curation.

In Seattle, one collaborating source enrolled patients while the infection was active and tracked those patients longitudinally over the course of disease. Each collaborating institution followed its own protocols to collect whole blood in K2EDTA tubes. For TCRbeta analysis, collaborators shipped samples in one of three forms: frozen whole blood, isolated PBMCs, or DNA extracted from either of those sample types. V drops 5 bases and J drops 6 bases, leaving 14 bases in between. The CDR3 starts with the cysteine, ends with the phenylalanine, and has 13 residues. Only the CDR3 DNA is retained, 39 bases long and in frame from the first base. According to the germline V gene, CDR1 reads KGHSH and CDR2 reads LQKENI. TCRbeta CDR3 regions were amplified from genomic DNA using the immunoSEQ Assay, a bias-controlled multiplex PCR. In the source study's methods: The number of nucleated cells in each sample was estimated by amplification of reference gene primers within the assay. To quantify the absolute abundance of each unique TCRbeta CDR3 rearrangement, sequence reads were collapsed and filtered. For each sample, productive Simpson clonality was calculated as the square root of Simpson's diversity index over productive rearrangements. TCRdb took over this immuneACCESS table, retaining in-frame rearrangements with V and J assigned. Such tables are incomplete; in checked studies, under half of the missing clones stem from an unresolved V gene, and the remainder is unexplained. The V and J calls and clone size are taken from that table; D and trimming were inferred from the DNA. This sample is represented by some 70,000 clones; roughly 85% of them were singletons. Roughly 3.1% of the sample is taken by the ten largest.

The specimen was peripheral blood. This TCR derives from a woman aged 45 to 65 with COVID-19, enrolled during active disease. Rearrangement joined TRBV18 to TRBJ2-7; a tentative D call is TRBD2 (6 bases match). The nucleotides are TGTGCCAGCTCATCCCTTCCGGGACTCGAGCAGTACTTC. The resulting protein is CASSSLPGLEQYF.